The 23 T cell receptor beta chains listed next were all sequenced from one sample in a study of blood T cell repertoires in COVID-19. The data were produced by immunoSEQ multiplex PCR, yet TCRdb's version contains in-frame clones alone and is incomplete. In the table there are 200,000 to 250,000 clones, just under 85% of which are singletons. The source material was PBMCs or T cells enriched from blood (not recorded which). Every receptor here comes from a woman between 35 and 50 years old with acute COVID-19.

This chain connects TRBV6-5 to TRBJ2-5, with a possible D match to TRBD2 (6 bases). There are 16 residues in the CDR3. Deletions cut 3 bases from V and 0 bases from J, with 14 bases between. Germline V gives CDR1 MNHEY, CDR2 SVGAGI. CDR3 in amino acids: CASSYRSGNYQETQYF. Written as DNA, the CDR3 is TGTGCCAGCAGTTATCGTAGCGGAAATTACCAAGAGACCCAGTACTTC.

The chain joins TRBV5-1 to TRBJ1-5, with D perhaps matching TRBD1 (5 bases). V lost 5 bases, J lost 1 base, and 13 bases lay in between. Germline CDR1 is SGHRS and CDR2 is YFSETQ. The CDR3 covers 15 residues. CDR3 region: CASSQLGGSNQPQHF. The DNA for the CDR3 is TGCGCCAGCAGTCAACTCGGGGGGAGCAATCAGCCCCAGCATTTT.

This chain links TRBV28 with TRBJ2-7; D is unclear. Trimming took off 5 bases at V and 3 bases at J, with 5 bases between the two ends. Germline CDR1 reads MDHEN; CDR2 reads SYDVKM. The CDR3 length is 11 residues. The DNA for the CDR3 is TGTGCCAGCAGTACGGGCTACGAGCAGTACTTC. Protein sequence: CASSTGYEQYF.

The CDR3 loop is CASSLVGEGPYTF. Here the CDR3 DNA reads TGTGCCAGCAGCTTGGTGGGGGAGGGGCCCTACACCTTC. This chain uses TRBV9 with TRBJ1-2; weak D call: TRBD1 (5 bases). The CDR3 is 13 residues long. V lost 4 bases to trimming and J lost 10 bases, with 17 bases between them. Germline V CDR1 and CDR2: SGDLS, YYNGEE.

This chain's CDR3 is CASSLAVTEAFF. The CDR3 DNA follows: TGTGCCAGCAGCTTAGCTGTCACTGAAGCTTTCTTT. This sequence joins TRBV11-2 and TRBJ1-1, with unresolved D. V was shortened by 1 base and J by 4 bases, with 4 bases between the two germline ends. The CDR3 has 12 amino acids. The germline V gene encodes CDR1 SGHAT and CDR2 FQNNGV.

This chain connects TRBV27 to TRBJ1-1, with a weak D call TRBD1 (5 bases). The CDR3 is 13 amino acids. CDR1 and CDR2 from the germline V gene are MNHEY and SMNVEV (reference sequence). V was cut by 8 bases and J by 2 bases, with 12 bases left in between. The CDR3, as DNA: TGTGCCAGCCATAGGGGCCTAAACACTGAAGCTTTCTTT. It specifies CASHRGLNTEAFF.

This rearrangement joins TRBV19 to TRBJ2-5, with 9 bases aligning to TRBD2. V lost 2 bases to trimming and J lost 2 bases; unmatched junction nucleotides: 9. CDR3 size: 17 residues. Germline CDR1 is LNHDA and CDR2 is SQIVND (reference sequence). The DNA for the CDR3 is TGTGCCAGTAGTATAAGACTACGGACTAGCGATCAAGAGACCCAGTACTTC. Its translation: CASSIRLRTSDQETQYF.

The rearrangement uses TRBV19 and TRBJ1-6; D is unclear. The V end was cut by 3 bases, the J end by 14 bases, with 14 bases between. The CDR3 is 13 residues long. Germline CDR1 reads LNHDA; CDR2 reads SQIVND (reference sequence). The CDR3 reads CASSIPTAPTLHF. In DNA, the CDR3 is TGTGCCAGTAGTATTCCTACCGCTCCAACCCTCCACTTT.

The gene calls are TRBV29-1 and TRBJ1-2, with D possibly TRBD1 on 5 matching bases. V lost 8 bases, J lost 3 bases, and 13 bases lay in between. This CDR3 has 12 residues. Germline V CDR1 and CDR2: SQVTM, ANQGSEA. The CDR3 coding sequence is TGCAGCACCAGGGTCCCGGACTATGGCTACACCTTC. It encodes CSTRVPDYGYTF.

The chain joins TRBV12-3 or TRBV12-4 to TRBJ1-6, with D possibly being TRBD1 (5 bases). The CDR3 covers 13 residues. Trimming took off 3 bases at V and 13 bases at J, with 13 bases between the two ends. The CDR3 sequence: CASSFWPKGPLHF. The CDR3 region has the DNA TGTGCCAGCAGTTTCTGGCCGAAGGGGCCCCTCCACTTT.

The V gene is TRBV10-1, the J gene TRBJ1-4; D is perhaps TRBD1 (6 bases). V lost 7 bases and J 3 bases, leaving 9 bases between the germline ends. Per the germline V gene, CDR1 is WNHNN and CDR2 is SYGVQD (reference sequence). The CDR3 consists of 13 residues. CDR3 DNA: TGCGCCAGCACTGGGGGCTCTAATGAAAAACTGTTTTTT. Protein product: CASTGGSNEKLFF.

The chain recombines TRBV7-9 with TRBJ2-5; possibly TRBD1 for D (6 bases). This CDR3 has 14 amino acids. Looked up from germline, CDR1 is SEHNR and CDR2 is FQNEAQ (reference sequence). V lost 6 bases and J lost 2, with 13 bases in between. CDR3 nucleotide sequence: TGTGCCAGCAGTCATACAGGGTTGCAAGAGACCCAGTACTTC. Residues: CASSHTGLQETQYF. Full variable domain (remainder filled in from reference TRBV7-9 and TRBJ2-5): DTGVSQNPRHKITKRGQNVTFRCDPISEHNRLYWYRQTLGQGPEFLTYFQNEAQLEKSRLLSDRFSAERPKGSFSTLEIQRTEQGDSAMYLCASSHTGLQETQYFGPGTRLLVL.

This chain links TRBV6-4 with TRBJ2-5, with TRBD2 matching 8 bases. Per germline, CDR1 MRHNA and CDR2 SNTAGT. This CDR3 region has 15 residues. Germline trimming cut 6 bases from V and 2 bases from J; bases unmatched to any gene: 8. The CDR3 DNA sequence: TGTGCCAGCAGCAATAGCGGGGCCTCGCAAGAGACCCAGTACTTC. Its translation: CASSNSGASQETQYF.

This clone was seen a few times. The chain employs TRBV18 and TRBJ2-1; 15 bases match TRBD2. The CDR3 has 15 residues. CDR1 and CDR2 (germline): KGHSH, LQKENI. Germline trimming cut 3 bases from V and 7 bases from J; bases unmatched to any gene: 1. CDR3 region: CASSPGTSGRNEQFF. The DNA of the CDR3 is TGTGCCAGCTCACCGGGGACTAGCGGGAGGAATGAGCAGTTCTTC.

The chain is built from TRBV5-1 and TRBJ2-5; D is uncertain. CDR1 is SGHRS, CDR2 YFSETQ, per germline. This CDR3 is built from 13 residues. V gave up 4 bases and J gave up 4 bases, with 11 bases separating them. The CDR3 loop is CASSITAGETQYF. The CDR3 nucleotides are TGCGCCAGCAGCATCACAGCAGGAGAGACCCAGTACTTC. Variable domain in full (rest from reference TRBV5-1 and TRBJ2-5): KAGVTQTPRYLIKTRGQQVTLSCSPISGHRSVSWYQQTPGQGLQFLFEYFSETQRNKGNFPGRFSGRQFSNSRSEMNVSTLELGDSALYLCASSITAGETQYFGPGTRLLVL.

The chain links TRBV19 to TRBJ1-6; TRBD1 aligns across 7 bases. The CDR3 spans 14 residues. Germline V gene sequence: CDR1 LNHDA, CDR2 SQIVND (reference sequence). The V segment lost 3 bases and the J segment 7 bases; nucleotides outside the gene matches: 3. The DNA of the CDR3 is TGTGCCAGTAGTATCGGGACAGTGAATTCACCCCTCCACTTT. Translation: CASSIGTVNSPLHF.

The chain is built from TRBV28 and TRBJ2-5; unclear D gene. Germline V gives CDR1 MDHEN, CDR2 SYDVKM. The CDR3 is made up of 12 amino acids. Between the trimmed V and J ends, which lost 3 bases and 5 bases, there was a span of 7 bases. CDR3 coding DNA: TGTGCCAGCAGTTTTCTTTCCGAGACCCAGTACTTC. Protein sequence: CASSFLSETQYF.

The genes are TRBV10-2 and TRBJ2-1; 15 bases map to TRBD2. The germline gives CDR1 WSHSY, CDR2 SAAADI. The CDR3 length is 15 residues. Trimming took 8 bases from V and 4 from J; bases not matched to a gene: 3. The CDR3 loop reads CASGGLAGGYNEQFF. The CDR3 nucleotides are TGCGCCAGCGGCGGACTAGCGGGGGGGTACAATGAGCAGTTCTTC.

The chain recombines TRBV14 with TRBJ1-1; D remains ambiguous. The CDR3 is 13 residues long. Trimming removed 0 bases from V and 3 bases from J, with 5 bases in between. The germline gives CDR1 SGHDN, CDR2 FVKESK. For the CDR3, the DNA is TGTGCCAGCAGCCAAGACTCGGACACTGAAGCTTTCTTT. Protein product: CASSQDSDTEAFF.

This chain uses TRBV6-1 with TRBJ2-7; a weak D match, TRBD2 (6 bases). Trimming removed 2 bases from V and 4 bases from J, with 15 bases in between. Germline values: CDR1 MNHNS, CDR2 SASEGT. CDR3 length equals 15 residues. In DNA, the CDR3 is TGTGCCAGCAGTGAACAAAGGGACTCCGGGTACGAGCAGTACTTC. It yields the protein CASSEQRDSGYEQYF.

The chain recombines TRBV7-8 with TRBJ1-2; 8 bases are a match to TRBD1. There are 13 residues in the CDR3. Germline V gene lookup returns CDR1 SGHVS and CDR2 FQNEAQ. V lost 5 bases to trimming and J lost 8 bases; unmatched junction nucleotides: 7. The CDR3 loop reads CASSPLGTGGYTF. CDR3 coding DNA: TGTGCCAGCAGCCCCCTTGGGACAGGCGGCTACACCTTC.

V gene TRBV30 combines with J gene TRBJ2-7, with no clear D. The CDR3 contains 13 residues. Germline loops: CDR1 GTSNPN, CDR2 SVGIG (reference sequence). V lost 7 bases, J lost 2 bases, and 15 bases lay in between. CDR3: CASLTSATYEQYF. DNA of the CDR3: TGTGCCTCCCTCACCAGCGCCACCTACGAGCAGTACTTC.

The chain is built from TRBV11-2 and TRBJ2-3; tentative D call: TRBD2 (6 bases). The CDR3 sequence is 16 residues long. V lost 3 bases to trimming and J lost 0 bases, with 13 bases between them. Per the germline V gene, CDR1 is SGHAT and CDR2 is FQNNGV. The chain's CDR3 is CASSFPSDQSTDTQYF. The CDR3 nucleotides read TGTGCCAGCAGCTTCCCTAGCGACCAGAGCACAGATACGCAGTATTTT. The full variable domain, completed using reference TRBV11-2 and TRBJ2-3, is EAGVAQSPRYKIIEKRQSVAFWCNPISGHATLYWYQQILGQGPKLLIQFQNNGVVDDSQLPKDRFSAERLKGVDSTLKIQPAKLEDSAVYLCASSFPSDQSTDTQYFGPGTRLTVL.